Described below is a single T cell receptor (beta chain) sequence and its context. The antigen remains undetermined. This sample stems from a study of T cell responses to AZD1222 COVID-19 vaccine. Study results and caveats: Females outnumbered males among donors, who were mostly white British; clonal diversity was possibly underestimated.

The table came from immunoSEQ multiplex PCR; TCRdb's copy has only in-frame clones and leaves some out. Of around 130,000 clones listed, around nine tenths are singletons. The CDR3 runs to 14 residues. The germline V gene encodes CDR1 WNHNN and CDR2 SYGVQD (reference sequence). V lost 6 bases, J lost 0 bases, and 5 bases stayed unmatched. The sequences come from peripheral blood, collected on day 0 of AZD1222 vaccination. The rearrangement uses TRBV10-1 and TRBJ2-7; 7 bases fit TRBD1. The clonotype originates from an adult in good health. The CDR3 region is CASSGDRPSYEQYF. CDR3 nucleotides: TGCGCCAGCAGCGGGGACAGACCCTCCTACGAGCAGTACTTC.